Listed below are T cell receptor beta chains from one sample, sequenced in a study of vaccination effects on CD4 cells after COVID-19. Data came from immunoSEQ multiplex PCR; TCRdb stores just in-frame clones and leaves some out. The top ten clones hold 3.5% to 4.5% of a sample with roughly 75,000 clones, roughly 78% of them seen once. The antigens for these receptors are not known. Sequencing used CD4+ T cells from PBMCs cultured with HCoV-OC43 spike peptides, obtained before COVID-19 vaccination. The origin of the receptors is a human donor who received a COVID-19 vaccine. Each CDR3 is given with its conserved first and last residue. Fields, in order: CDR3 protein, CDR3 DNA, J gene, D gene, clone size, V gene. A D gene is named only where the DNA matches it firmly. A clone size is listed for some rows: how often the clone was seen (once, few, many), or a class if it is expanded.

CASSRRDRGQETQYF,TGTGCCAGCAGCCGACGGGACAGGGGACAAGAGACCCAGTACTTC,TRBJ2-5,TRBD1,.,TRBV13
CANGQLSGNTIYF,TGTGCCAACGGACAGTTATCTGGAAACACCATATATTTT,TRBJ1-3,.,.,TRBV7-2
CASSAGVGQPQHF,TGTGCCAGCAGTGCAGGGGTCGGCCAGCCCCAGCATTTT,TRBJ1-5,.,.,TRBV6-2/TRBV6-3
CASSERQPNTGELFF,TGTGCCAGCAGTGAGAGGCAACCGAACACCGGGGAGCTGTTTTTT,TRBJ2-2,.,.,TRBV2
CASSGTELLRKGETQYF,TGTGCCAGCAGTGGAACGGAGCTTCTCAGGAAGGGAGAGACCCAGTACTTC,TRBJ2-5,.,.,TRBV5-5
CASSLRLSSTDTQYF,TGTGCCAGCAGCCTCCGACTGTCTAGCACAGATACGCAGTATTTT,TRBJ2-3,.,.,TRBV7-7
CASSPQGISTDTQYF,TGTGCCAGCAGCCCCCAGGGTATTAGCACAGATACGCAGTATTTT,TRBJ2-3,.,.,TRBV7-3
CASSGGLSPLHF,TGTGCCAGCAGTGGGGGGCTCTCACCCCTCCACTTT,TRBJ1-6,.,.,TRBV12-3/TRBV12-4
CASSPGGRRGYGYTF,TGTGCCAGCAGCCCGGGGGGACGGAGGGGCTATGGCTACACCTTC,TRBJ1-2,.,.,TRBV7-3
CASRLGQGTYGYTF,TGTGCCAGCAGGTTAGGACAGGGAACCTATGGCTACACCTTC,TRBJ1-2,TRBD1,.,TRBV6-6
CASSYKGYNEQFF,TGTGCCAGCAGTTATAAGGGGTACAATGAGCAGTTCTTC,TRBJ2-1,.,.,TRBV6-5
CASSYGRGTESTDTQYF,TGTGCCAGCAGCTACGGACGAGGGACGGAATCCACAGATACGCAGTATTTT,TRBJ2-3,.,.,TRBV5-8
CAWSSNNQPQHF,TGTGCCTGGAGTTCTAATAATCAGCCCCAGCATTTT,TRBJ1-5,.,.,TRBV30
CAGDPSGGVVGETQYF,TGTGCCGGAGACCCTAGCGGGGGGGTCGTTGGAGAGACCCAGTACTTC,TRBJ2-5,TRBD2,.,TRBV2
CASSLVLTSRTDTQYF,TGTGCCAGCAGCTTGGTTCTCACCTCACGCACAGATACGCAGTATTTT,TRBJ2-3,.,once,TRBV5-5
CASSQEDTAKNIQYF,TGTGCCAGCAGCCAAGAAGACACAGCCAAAAACATTCAGTACTTC,TRBJ2-4,.,.,TRBV3-1/TRBV3-2
CASSLAGGNEQFF,TGCGCCAGCAGCTTGGCCGGGGGAAATGAGCAGTTCTTC,TRBJ2-1,.,.,TRBV5-1